This TCR beta chain was captured in a study of control samples from healthy donors and cancer patients. Sequenced by immunoSEQ multiplex PCR; TCRdb stores in-frame clones only, minus some. This table has around 150,000 clones, roughly 89% appearing once. Trimming took 1 base from V and 3 from J, leaving 4 bases between them. From germline, CDR1 is MNHNS and CDR2 SASEGT. The CDR3 is made up of 13 amino acids. Sequencing was done on a sample of blood. This TCR was recovered from a man in his thirties or forties in good health. This chain uses TRBV6-1 with TRBJ1-3; D uncertain. CDR3 sequence: CASSEEDGNTIYF. The CDR3 coding sequence is TGTGCCAGCAGTGAAGAGGATGGAAACACCATATATTTT.